Presented here are 24 T cell receptor beta chains from one specimen sequenced in a study of read filtering for tumor transcriptome and immune sequencing. From approximately 430 ng of RNA, a library with molecular barcoded alpha/delta and beta/gamma adaptors was made. TCRdb redid the calling of the reads with MiXCR, one entry per CDR3 protein. The profile covers approximately 150,000 distinct CDR3 sequences, with 13% appearing a single time and 6.5% to 9% taken by the ten largest. The specimen was a population of CD138-negative cells sorted from bone marrow. The source of these receptors is a donor aged 40 or older with multiple myeloma.

At least ten counts were recorded for this clonotype. V is TRBV5-1 and J is TRBJ2-7; D assignment may be TRBD1 or TRBD2 (5 bases each). From germline, CDR1 is SGHRS and CDR2 YFSETQ. CDR3 length: 15 amino acids. V gave up 4 bases and J gave up 2 bases, with 16 bases separating them. The CDR3 coding sequence is TGCGCCAGCAGCCTTGATTTCCCGGGGCCCTACGAGCAGTACTTC. Translating it yields CASSLDFPGPYEQYF.

In its sample, this clonotype was seen many times. V and J are TRBV7-2 and TRBJ2-1; D is uncertain. The CDR3 length is 17 residues. Germline CDR1 reads SGHTA; CDR2 reads FQGNSA. Deletions cut 2 bases from V and 0 bases from J, with 14 bases between. The CDR3 loop reads CASSLRSGESSYNEQFF. The CDR3 nucleotides are TGTGCCAGCAGCTTACGATCTGGAGAGTCCTCCTACAATGAGCAGTTCTTC.

This clonotype was seen repeatedly, ten times or more. As DNA, the CDR3 is TGTGCCAGCAGTGAAGCAAGGTCCCCCCTGGGGCAGTACTTC. Translated, it gives CASSEARSPLGQYF. This chain joins TRBV2 and TRBJ2-7, with D unresolved. The V gene's germline CDR1 is SNHLY and CDR2 FYNNEI. The CDR3 runs 14 residues. V shed 0 bases and J shed 9 bases, with 15 bases lying between them.

This clonotype was seen more than once but under ten times. A read error may produce the germline difference seen at one junction end. The J gene is TRBJ2-7, the V gene TRBV7-9, with D hard to call. CDR1 and CDR2 from the germline V gene are SEHNR and FQNEAQ (reference sequence). This CDR3 is built from 14 residues. CDR3 residues: CACSPPSAPLEQYF. In DNA form, the CDR3 reads TGTGCCTGCAGCCCCCCTTCGGCCCCCCTCGAGCAGTACTTC.

This clonotype was seen a few times. This sequence joins TRBV7-8 and TRBJ2-7; TRBD1 matches at 10 bases. V lost 4 bases and J lost 4; bases outside the gene matches: 7. The CDR3 totals 15 residues. Germline CDR1 and CDR2: SGHVS and FQNEAQ. CDR3 residues: CASSSFDRGQYEQYF. CDR3 sequence (DNA): TGTGCCAGCAGCTCATTCGACAGGGGGCAGTACGAGCAGTACTTC.

This clonotype has at least ten counts. The chain has TRBV3-1 and TRBJ2-5, with no clear D. V lost 3 bases and J 3 bases, leaving 17 bases between the germline ends. The CDR3 loop spans 16 amino acids. CDR1 and CDR2 (germline): LGHDT, YNNKEL (reference sequence). The CDR3 spells CASSHSPPRPEETQYF. The CDR3 coding sequence is TGTGCCAGCAGCCACTCCCCCCCCCGGCCGGAAGAGACCCAGTACTTC.

This clonotype was found many times. V usage is TRBV6-1 and J usage is TRBJ1-6; 8 nucleotides align to TRBD1. Germline CDR1 reads MNHNS; CDR2 reads SASEGT. Trimming cost V 11 bases and J 6 bases; bases outside gene matches: 6. This CDR3 spans 13 amino acids. CDR3 sequence (DNA): TGTGCCGGGAGGACAGGGTCTAATTCACCCCTCCACTTT. This sequence encodes CAGRTGSNSPLHF.

This clonotype was detected ten times or more. This sequence joins TRBV18 and TRBJ2-4; 11 bases are shared with TRBD2. The CDR3 is 17 amino acids. The V gene end was trimmed by 2 bases and the J gene end by 6 bases; junction bases not matched to a gene: 9. From germline, CDR1 is KGHSH and CDR2 LQKENI. The CDR3 loop is CASSPEGSGRARNIQYF. In DNA, the CDR3 is TGTGCCAGCTCACCAGAAGGTAGCGGGAGGGCAAGAAACATTCAGTACTTC. Full variable domain (missing parts from reference TRBV18 and TRBJ2-4): NAGVMQNPRHLVRRRGQEARLRCSPMKGHSHVYWYRQLPEEGLKFMVYLQKENIIDESGMPKERFSAEFPKEGPSILRIQQVVRGDSAAYFCASSPEGSGRARNIQYFGAGTRLSVL.

This clonotype was detected ten times or more. The chain carries TRBV7-9 and TRBJ2-7; perhaps TRBD2 as D (6 bases). V lost 1 base and J 2 bases, leaving 12 bases between the germline ends. From germline, CDR1 is SEHNR and CDR2 FQNEAQ (reference sequence). The CDR3 has 15 amino acids. CDR3 DNA sequence: TGTGCCAGCAGCTTAGGAAGGAGGGCGACCTACGAGCAGTACTTC. It yields the protein CASSLGRRATYEQYF.

This clonotype was picked up a small number of times. V usage is TRBV29-1 and J usage is TRBJ2-5; possibly TRBD1 or TRBD2 for D (7 bases each). Trimming cost V 1 base and J 4 bases, with 13 bases left between them. CDR3 length equals 14 residues. Per germline, CDR1 SQVTM and CDR2 ANQGSEA. The DNA of the CDR3 is TGCAGCGTTGAAGGGGCAGGGGGGGGAGAGACCCAGTACTTC. Translated: CSVEGAGGGETQYF.

The chain uses TRBV5-1 and TRBJ1-2; D is possibly TRBD1 (6 bases). Trimming removed 5 bases from V and 6 bases from J, with 17 bases in between. The CDR3 runs to 14 residues. CDR1 SGHRS and CDR2 YFSETQ come from the germline V gene. CDR3 bases: TGCGCCAGCAGTGAGGGGGAAAGGAGGCATGGCTACACCTTC. Its protein is CASSEGERRHGYTF.

This clonotype showed up many times. The chain joins TRBV29-1 to TRBJ2-5; TRBD1 might be the D (6 bases). Germline V gene sequence: CDR1 SQVTM, CDR2 ANQGSEA. The ends were cut back, 3 bases at V and 4 bases at J, with 12 bases in the middle. The CDR3 consists of 13 residues. CDR3 sequence reads: CSVEGHLAETQYF. CDR3 DNA: TGCAGCGTTGAGGGACACCTAGCAGAGACCCAGTACTTC.

This clonotype was counted at least ten times. The chain carries TRBV20-1 and TRBJ2-5; D call uncertain. The CDR3 runs 9 residues. Germline V lookup: CDR1 DFQATT, CDR2 SNEGSKA (reference sequence). The CDR3 nucleotides read TGCAGCACGGCCGAGACCCAGTACTTC. Translation gives CSTAETQYF.

Remarks on this clonotype: This likely came from a read error, as a far larger clone is one base away. This sequence joins TRBV7-9 and TRBJ2-1; the D gene is possibly TRBD2 (5 bases). The CDR3 consists of 14 residues. The germline CDR1 and CDR2 sequences are SEHNR and FQNEAQ (reference sequence). In DNA form, the CDR3 reads TGTGCCAGCAGCTTAGAGACGACCCGAGCGGAGCGGTTCTTC. It encodes CASSLETTRAERFF.

This clonotype was observed a handful of times. One base away lies a much larger clone, so this may be a sequencing read error. The genes are TRBV7-2 and TRBJ2-7, with a tentative D call TRBD1 (5 bases). V was pared by 5 bases and J by 2 bases, with 13 bases between. The CDR3 runs 14 residues. Germline lookup yields CDR1 SGHTA and CDR2 FQGNSA. CDR3 sequence (DNA): TGTGCCAGCAGCCGATGGGGCTTAACCTACGAGCAGTACTTC. Its protein is CASSRWGLTYEQYF.

This clonotype was detected ten times or more. Because the CDR3 is missing its conserved closing phenylalanine or tryptophan, this is likely a read error. Written as DNA, the CDR3 is TGCAGTGCTAGAGGGGCGATGGGATTGGCCACCGGGGAGCTGTTTTCT. Translating gives CSARGAMGLATGELFS. The gene calls are TRBV20-1 and TRBJ2-2; D remains unclear. V lost 1 base, J lost 4 bases, and 16 bases lay in between. This CDR3 is built from 16 residues. Germline CDR1 and CDR2: DFQATT and SNEGSKA (reference sequence).

In this sample, this clonotype turned up many times. J is TRBJ2-2 and V is TRBV6-2 or TRBV6-3; 9 nucleotides align to TRBD1. The CDR3 covers 14 residues. Germline V gives CDR1 MNHEY, CDR2 SVGEGT. V lost 6 bases, J lost 9 bases, and 8 bases stayed unmatched. This CDR3 is CASSYRDRDWELFF. In nucleotides, the CDR3 is TGTGCCAGCAGCTACCGGGACAGGGATTGGGAGCTGTTTTTT.

This clonotype was counted many times. This chain uses TRBV18 with TRBJ2-1; 11 bases match TRBD2. CDR3 size: 14 residues. The germline V gene encodes CDR1 KGHSH and CDR2 LQKENI. The J segment lost 7 bases and the V segment lost 3 bases, leaving 2 bases of the junction unmatched. DNA of the CDR3: TGTGCCAGCTCACCGGGACTAGCGGTTAATGAGCAGTTCTTC. Encoded protein: CASSPGLAVNEQFF.

This clonotype occurred many times. The chain couples TRBV7-2 to TRBJ1-1; D gene unclear. CDR1 is SGHTA and CDR2 is FQGNSA in the germline V gene. The V end was cut by 3 bases, the J end by 2 bases, with 7 bases between. There are 13 residues in the CDR3. The CDR3 here is CASSFYQNTEAFF. CDR3 sequence (DNA): TGTGCCAGCAGCTTCTACCAAAACACTGAAGCTTTCTTT.

The rearrangement joins TRBV14 to TRBJ1-3; no clear D gene. The ends were cut back, 4 bases at V and 4 bases at J, with 8 bases in the middle. Germline assignment: CDR1 SGHDN and CDR2 FVKESK. The CDR3 spans 13 residues. Here the CDR3 DNA reads TGTGCCAGCAGCCTCTCCAGGGGAAACACCATATATTTT. It is translated as CASSLSRGNTIYF.

Many counts were recorded for this clonotype. The gene calls are TRBV5-1 and TRBJ2-7; 7 bases are shared with TRBD1. The V and J ends lost 4 bases and 3 bases, in that order; junction bases with no gene match: 13. Germline V gene data show CDR1 as SGHRS and CDR2 as YFSETQ. The length of the CDR3 is 16 residues. DNA for the CDR3: TGCGCCAGCAGCCTGACTCGCCGGGACAGAAGCTACGAGCAGTACTTC. It codes for CASSLTRRDRSYEQYF.

This clonotype was counted at least ten times. This chain connects TRBV12-3 or TRBV12-4 to TRBJ2-7; TRBD1 agrees at 8 bases. J gave up 4 bases and V 9 bases, and 11 bases lay outside the gene matches. The CDR3 is 14 residues long. CDR3 residues: CASGQGDRPYEQYF. In DNA, the CDR3 is TGTGCCAGTGGACAGGGTGACCGACCTTACGAGCAGTACTTC.

This clonotype was recorded at least ten times. The chain combines TRBV5-1 with TRBJ2-1, with TRBD1 matching 8 bases. The CDR3 extends over 15 amino acids. With V trimmed by 0 bases and J by 3 bases, 2 bases remained unmatched. The germline gives CDR1 SGHRS, CDR2 YFSETQ. CDR3 sequence (DNA): TGCGCCAGCAGCTTGGCGGGACAGGTCTACAATGAGCAGTTCTTC. This encodes CASSLAGQVYNEQFF.

This clonotype was detected ten times or more. J is TRBJ2-7 and V is TRBV20-1; 8 nucleotides align to TRBD2. Unmatched junction bases numbered 8, after V lost 4 bases and J lost 3 bases. Germline V gives CDR1 DFQATT, CDR2 SNEGSKA (reference sequence). This CDR3 comprises 14 residues. CDR3 region: CSANRGLALYEQYF. DNA for the CDR3: TGCAGTGCTAACCGAGGACTAGCCCTCTACGAGCAGTACTTC.